This TCR beta chain appears in the sequencing data of a study of persistence of HIV-infected CD4 T cells. Study details: Isolated cells were CMV- and HIV-1 Gag-responding CD4+ T cells. Up to about 180 mL blood was drawn at multiple time points; two donors had single-time leukapheresis.

Overlapping HIV-1 Gag 15-mer peptides at about 1 ug per peptide per mL were used. Sorted nonresponding memory CD4+ T cells were CD40L-negative, CD69-negative, CD45RO-high. The libraries were made with immunoSEQ version 4 in survey mode. Sequencing was performed with immunoSEQ multiplex PCR; in TCRdb, only in-frame clones are kept and a portion is missing. The data show 64,000 or so clones, with roughly 75% seen just once and under 2% held by the top ten. The CDR3 runs 15 residues. V dropped 7 bases and J dropped 1 base, with 16 bases sitting between them. Germline assignment: CDR1 LNHDA and CDR2 SQIVND (reference sequence). In regard to this clone: The antigen is undetermined.

Sequencing was performed on CD4+ T cells sorted from PBMCs after roughly 18-hour stimulation, taken from a patient who received antiretroviral therapy. The genes are TRBV19 and TRBJ1-1; tentatively, D is TRBD1 (6 bases). This receptor was taken from an adult man with HIV who was CMV-seropositive. The CDR3 DNA is TGTGCCAGTAAAAGGGCAGGGGAAGGGAACACTGAAGCTTTCTTT. It encodes CASKRAGEGNTEAFF.